The 6 T cell receptor beta chains presented below share a single source sample, sequenced in a study of blood T cells in healthy people across ages. A sample-barcoded 5' primer and a J-beta primer mix were used in a second PCR of roughly 7 to 11 cycles. MiXCR, applied by TCRdb to the 5' RACE reads, yields one record per CDR3 protein. The repertoire holds fewer than 1,000,000 distinct CDR3 sequences, with more than 40% as singletons. Sequenced input: blood. The receptors shown here come from a man in his 60s in good health.

In the case of this clonotype: One end of the junction is discordant with germline, which a read error may explain. This sequence joins TRBV5-1 and TRBJ2-3; D remains ambiguous. This CDR3 region has 16 residues. CDR1 is SGHRS and CDR2 is YFSETQ in the germline V gene. CDR3 amino acids: CVSSLAVAVRTDTQYF. Here the CDR3 DNA reads TGCGTCAGCAGCTTGGCCGTGGCAGTTCGCACAGATACGCAGTATTTT. Filled out from reference TRBV5-1 and TRBJ2-3, the complete variable domain reads KAGVTQTPRYLIKTRGQQVTLSCSPISGHRSVSWYQQTPGQGLQFLFEYFSETQRNKGNFPGRFSGRQFSNSRSEMNVSTLELGDSALYLCVSSLAVAVRTDTQYFGPGTRLTVL.

The rearrangement uses TRBV18 and TRBJ2-1; a weak D match, TRBD1 (5 bases). The CDR3 runs 13 residues. Germline CDR1 is KGHSH and CDR2 is LQKENI. Deletions cut 2 bases from V and 5 bases from J, with 7 bases between. In DNA form, the CDR3 reads TGTGCCAGCTCACCAGCGACAGACAATGAGCAGTTCTTC. Protein: CASSPATDNEQFF. Complete variable domain (other parts from reference TRBV18 and TRBJ2-1): NAGVMQNPRHLVRRRGQEARLRCSPMKGHSHVYWYRQLPEEGLKFMVYLQKENIIDESGMPKERFSAEFPKEGPSILRIQQVVRGDSAAYFCASSPATDNEQFFGPGTRLTVL.

The chain couples TRBV4-1 to TRBJ2-1, with D possibly called TRBD1 or TRBD2 (5 bases each). The length of the CDR3 is 17 residues. Deletions cut 1 base from V and 0 bases from J, with 13 bases between. In germline, CDR1 is MGHRA, CDR2 YSYEKL. This chain's CDR3 is CASSQGSGTLSYNEQFF. CDR3 in DNA: TGCGCCAGCAGCCAAGGTTCGGGGACCCTCTCCTACAATGAGCAGTTCTTC.

The V gene is TRBV9, the J gene TRBJ2-7, with TRBD2 matching over 7 bases. Germline assignment: CDR1 SGDLS and CDR2 YYNGEE. The CDR3 length is 16 residues. V gave up 0 bases and J gave up 0 bases; unmatched junction bases: 6. Here the CDR3 reads CASSVGPGGSSYEQYF. The CDR3 DNA reads as TGTGCCAGCAGCGTAGGCCCGGGGGGTAGCTCCTACGAGCAGTACTTC.

The CDR3 is CAIRTGVGNQETQYF. The CDR3 nucleotides read TGTGCCATCAGGACCGGAGTGGGTAACCAAGAGACCCAGTACTTC. This chain links TRBV10-3 with TRBJ2-5; D is undetermined. This CDR3 has 15 residues. V was pared by 6 bases and J by 0 bases, with 14 bases between. CDR1 is ENHRY and CDR2 is SYGVKD in the germline V gene.

J is TRBJ2-7 and V is TRBV10-3, with 10 bases that match TRBD1. The V gene's germline CDR1 is ENHRY and CDR2 SYGVKD. The CDR3 loop spans 15 amino acids. V trimming: 4 bases; J trimming: 6 bases; junction bases outside the gene matches: 9. CDR3 in amino acids: CAISAPGQGTGEQYF. The CDR3 DNA reads as TGTGCCATCAGTGCACCGGGACAGGGGACGGGCGAGCAGTACTTC.